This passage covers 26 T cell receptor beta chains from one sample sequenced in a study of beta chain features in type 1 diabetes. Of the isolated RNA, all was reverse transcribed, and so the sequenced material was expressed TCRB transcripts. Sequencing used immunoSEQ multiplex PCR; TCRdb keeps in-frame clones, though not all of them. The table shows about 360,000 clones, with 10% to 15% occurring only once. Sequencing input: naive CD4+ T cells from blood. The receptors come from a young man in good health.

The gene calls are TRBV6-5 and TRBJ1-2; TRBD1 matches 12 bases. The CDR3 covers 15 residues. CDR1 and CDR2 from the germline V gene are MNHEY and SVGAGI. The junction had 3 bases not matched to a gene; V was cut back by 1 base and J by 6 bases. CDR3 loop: CASSYWGTGGDGYTF. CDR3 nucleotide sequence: TGTGCCAGCAGTTACTGGGGGACAGGGGGCGATGGCTACACCTTC.

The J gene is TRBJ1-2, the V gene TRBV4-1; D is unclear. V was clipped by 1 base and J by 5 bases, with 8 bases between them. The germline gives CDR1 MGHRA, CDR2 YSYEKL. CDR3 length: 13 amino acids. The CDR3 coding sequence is TGCGCCAGCAGCCAAGTAAGAGGGTATGGCTACACCTTC. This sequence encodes CASSQVRGYGYTF.

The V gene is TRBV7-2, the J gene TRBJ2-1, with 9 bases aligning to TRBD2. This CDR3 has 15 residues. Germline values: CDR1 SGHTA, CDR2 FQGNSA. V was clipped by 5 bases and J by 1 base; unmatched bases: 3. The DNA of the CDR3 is TGTGCCAGCAGCCCCCTAGCGGGATCCTACAATGAGCAGTTCTTC. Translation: CASSPLAGSYNEQFF.

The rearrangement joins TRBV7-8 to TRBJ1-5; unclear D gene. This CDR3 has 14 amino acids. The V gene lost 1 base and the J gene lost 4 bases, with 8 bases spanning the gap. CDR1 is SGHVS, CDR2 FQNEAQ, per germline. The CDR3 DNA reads TGTGCCAGCAGCTTAGGGCAGGCTAATCAGCCCCAGCATTTT. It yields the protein CASSLGQANQPQHF.

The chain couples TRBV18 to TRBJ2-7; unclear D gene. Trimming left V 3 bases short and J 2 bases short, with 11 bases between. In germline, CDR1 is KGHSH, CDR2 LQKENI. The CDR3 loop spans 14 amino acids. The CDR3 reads CASSPLSQTYEQYF. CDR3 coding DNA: TGTGCCAGCTCACCGCTATCACAGACCTACGAGCAGTACTTC.

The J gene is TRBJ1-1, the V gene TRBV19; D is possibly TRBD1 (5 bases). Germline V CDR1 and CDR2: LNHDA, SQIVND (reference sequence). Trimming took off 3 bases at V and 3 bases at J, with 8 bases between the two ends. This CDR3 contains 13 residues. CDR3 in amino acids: CASSIGGDTEAFF. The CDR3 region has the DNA TGTGCCAGTAGTATCGGGGGTGACACTGAAGCTTTCTTT. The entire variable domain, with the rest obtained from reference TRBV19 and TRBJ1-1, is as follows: DGGITQSPKYLFRKEGQNVTLSCEQNLNHDAMYWYRQDPGQGLRLIYYSQIVNDFQKGDIAEGYSVSREKKESFPLTVTSAQKNPTAFYLCASSIGGDTEAFFGQGTRLTVV.

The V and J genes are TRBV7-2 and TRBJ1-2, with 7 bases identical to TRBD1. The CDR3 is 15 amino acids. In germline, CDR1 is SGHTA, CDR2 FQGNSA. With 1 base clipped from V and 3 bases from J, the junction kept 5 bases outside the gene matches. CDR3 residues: CASSLVAQGDYGYTF. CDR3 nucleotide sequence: TGTGCCAGCAGCTTAGTCGCTCAGGGGGACTATGGCTACACCTTC.

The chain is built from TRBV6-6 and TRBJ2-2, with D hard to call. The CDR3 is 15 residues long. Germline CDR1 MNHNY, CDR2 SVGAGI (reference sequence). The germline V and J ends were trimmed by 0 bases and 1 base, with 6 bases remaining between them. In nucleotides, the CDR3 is TGTGCCAGCAGTTACTCGATCGGGAACACCGGGGAGCTGTTTTTT. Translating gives CASSYSIGNTGELFF.

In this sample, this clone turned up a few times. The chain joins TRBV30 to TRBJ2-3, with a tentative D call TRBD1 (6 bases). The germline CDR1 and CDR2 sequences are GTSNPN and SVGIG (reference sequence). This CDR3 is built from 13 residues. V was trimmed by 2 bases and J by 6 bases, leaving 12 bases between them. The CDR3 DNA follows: TGTGCCTGGAGTATACAGGGTGGCGATACGCAGTATTTT. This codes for CAWSIQGGDTQYF. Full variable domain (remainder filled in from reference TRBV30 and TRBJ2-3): SQTIHQWPATLVQPVGSPLSLECTVEGTSNPNLYWYRQAAGRGLQLLFYSVGIGQISSEVPQNLSASRPQDRQFILSSKKLLLSDSGFYLCAWSIQGGDTQYFGPGTRLTVL.

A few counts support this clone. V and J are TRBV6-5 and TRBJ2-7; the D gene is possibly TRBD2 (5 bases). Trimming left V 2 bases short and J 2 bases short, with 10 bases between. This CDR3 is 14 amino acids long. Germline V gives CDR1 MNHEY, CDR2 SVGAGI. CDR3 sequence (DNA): TGTGCCAGCAGTTACAGGTCGGGGACCTACGAGCAGTACTTC. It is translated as CASSYRSGTYEQYF.

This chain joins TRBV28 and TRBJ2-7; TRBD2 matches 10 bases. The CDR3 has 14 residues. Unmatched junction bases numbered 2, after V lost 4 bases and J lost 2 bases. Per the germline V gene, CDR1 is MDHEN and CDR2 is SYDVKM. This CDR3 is CASSSGTSAYEQYF. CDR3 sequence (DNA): TGTGCCAGCAGTTCCGGGACTAGCGCCTACGAGCAGTACTTC.

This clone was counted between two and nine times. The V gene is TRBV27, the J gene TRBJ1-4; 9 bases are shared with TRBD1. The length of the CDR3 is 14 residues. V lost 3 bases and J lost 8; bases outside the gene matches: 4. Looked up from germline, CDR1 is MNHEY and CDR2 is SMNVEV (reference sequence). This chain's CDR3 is CASSFDRGSEKLFF. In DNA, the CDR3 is TGTGCCAGCAGTTTTGACAGGGGGAGCGAAAAACTGTTTTTT.

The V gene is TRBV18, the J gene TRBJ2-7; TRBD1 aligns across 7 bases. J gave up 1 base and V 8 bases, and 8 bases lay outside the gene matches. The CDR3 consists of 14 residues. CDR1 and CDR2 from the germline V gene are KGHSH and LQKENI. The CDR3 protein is CASTRDRQSYEQYF. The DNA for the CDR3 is TGTGCCAGCACCCGGGACAGACAATCCTACGAGCAGTACTTC. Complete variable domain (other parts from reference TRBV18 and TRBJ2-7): NAGVMQNPRHLVRRRGQEARLRCSPMKGHSHVYWYRQLPEEGLKFMVYLQKENIIDESGMPKERFSAEFPKEGPSILRIQQVVRGDSAAYFCASTRDRQSYEQYFGPGTRLTVT.

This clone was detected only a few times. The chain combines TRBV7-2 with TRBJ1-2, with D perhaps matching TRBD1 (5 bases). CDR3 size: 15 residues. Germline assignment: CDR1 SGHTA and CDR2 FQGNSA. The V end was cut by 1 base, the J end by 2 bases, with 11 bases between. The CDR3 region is CASSLVRGGNYGYTF. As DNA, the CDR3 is TGTGCCAGCAGCTTAGTTCGGGGGGGAAACTATGGCTACACCTTC.

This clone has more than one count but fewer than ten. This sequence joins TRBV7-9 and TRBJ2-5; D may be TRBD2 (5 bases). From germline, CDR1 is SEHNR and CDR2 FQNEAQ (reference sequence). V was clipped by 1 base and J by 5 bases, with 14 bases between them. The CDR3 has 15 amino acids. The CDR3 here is CASSLVGGRVETQYF. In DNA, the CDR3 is TGTGCCAGCAGCTTAGTCGGAGGACGGGTGGAGACCCAGTACTTC.

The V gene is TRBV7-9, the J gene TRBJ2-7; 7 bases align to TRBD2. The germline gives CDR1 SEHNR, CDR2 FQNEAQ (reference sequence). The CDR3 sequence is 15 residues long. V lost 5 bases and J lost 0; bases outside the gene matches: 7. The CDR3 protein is CASSLGGGTSYEQYF. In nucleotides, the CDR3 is TGTGCCAGCAGCCTTGGGGGGGGGACCTCCTACGAGCAGTACTTC. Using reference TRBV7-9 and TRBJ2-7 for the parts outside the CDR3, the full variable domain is DTGVSQNPRHKITKRGQNVTFRCDPISEHNRLYWYRQTLGQGPEFLTYFQNEAQLEKSRLLSDRFSAERPKGSFSTLEIQRTEQGDSAMYLCASSLGGGTSYEQYFGPGTRLTVT.

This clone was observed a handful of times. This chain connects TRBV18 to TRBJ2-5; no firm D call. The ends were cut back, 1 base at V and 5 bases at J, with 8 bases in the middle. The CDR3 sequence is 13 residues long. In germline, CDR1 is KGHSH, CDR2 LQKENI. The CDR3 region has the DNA TGTGCCAGCTCACCACGCTCCGGGGAGACCCAGTACTTC. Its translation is CASSPRSGETQYF.

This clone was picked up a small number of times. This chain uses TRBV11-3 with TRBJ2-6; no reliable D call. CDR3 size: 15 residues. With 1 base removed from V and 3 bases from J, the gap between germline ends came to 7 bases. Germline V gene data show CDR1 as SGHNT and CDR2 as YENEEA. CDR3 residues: CASSLGASGANVLTF. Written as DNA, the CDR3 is TGTGCCAGCAGCTTAGGGGCAAGTGGGGCCAACGTCCTGACTTTC. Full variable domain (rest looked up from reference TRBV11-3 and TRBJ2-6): EAGVVQSPRYKIIEKKQPVAFWCNPISGHNTLYWYLQNLGQGPELLIRYENEEAVDDSQLPKDRFSAERLKGVDSTLKIQPAELGDSAVYLCASSLGASGANVLTFGAGSRLTVL.

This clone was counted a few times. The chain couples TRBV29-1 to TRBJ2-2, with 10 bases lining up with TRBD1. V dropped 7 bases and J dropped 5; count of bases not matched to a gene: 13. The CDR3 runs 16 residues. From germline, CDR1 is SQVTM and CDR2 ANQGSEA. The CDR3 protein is CSAEGDRGARTGELFF. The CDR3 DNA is TGCAGCGCCGAGGGGGACAGGGGTGCTCGGACCGGGGAGCTGTTTTTT.

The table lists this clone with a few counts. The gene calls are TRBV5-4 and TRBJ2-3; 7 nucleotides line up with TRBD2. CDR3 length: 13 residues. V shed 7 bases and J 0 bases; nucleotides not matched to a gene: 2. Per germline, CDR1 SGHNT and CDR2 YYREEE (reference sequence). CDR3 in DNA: TGTGCCAGCGGGAGGGACAGCACAGATACGCAGTATTTT. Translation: CASGRDSTDTQYF. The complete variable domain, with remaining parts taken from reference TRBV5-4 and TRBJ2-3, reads ETGVTQSPTHLIKTRGQQVTLRCSSQSGHNTVSWYQQALGQGPQFIFQYYREEENGRGNFPPRFSGLQFPNYSSELNVNALELDDSALYLCASGRDSTDTQYFGPGTRLTVL.

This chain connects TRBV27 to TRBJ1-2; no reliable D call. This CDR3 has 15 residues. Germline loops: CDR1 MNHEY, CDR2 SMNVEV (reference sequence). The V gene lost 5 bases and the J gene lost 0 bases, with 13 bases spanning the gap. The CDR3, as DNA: TGTGCCAGCAGTCCCGTCCTCAGGTCTAACTATGGCTACACCTTC. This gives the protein CASSPVLRSNYGYTF.

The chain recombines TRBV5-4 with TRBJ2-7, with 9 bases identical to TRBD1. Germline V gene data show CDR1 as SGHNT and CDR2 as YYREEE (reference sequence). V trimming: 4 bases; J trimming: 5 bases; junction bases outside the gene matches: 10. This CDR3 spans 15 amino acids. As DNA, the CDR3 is TGTGCCAGCAGCCATCCCGGGACAGGGAACCACGAGCAGTACTTC. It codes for CASSHPGTGNHEQYF.

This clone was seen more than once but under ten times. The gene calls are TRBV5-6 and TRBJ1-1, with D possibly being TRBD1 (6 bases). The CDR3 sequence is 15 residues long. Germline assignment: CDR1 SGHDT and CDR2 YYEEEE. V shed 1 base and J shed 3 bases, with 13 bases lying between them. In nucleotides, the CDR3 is TGTGCCAGCAGCTTGTTCCAGGGGACGGACACTGAAGCTTTCTTT. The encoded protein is CASSLFQGTDTEAFF.

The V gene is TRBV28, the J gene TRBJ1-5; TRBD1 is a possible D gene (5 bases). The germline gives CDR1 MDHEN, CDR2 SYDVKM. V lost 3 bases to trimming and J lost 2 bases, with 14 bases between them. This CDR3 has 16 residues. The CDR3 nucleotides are TGTGCCAGCAGTTTTTTCAGGGTTCGGGGCAATCAGCCCCAGCATTTT. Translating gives CASSFFRVRGNQPQHF.

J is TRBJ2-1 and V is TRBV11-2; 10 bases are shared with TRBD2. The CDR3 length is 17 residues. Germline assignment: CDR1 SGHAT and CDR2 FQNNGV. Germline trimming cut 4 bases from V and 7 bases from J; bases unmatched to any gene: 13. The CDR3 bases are TGTGCCAGCAGCTCCATTTCGGCTAGCGGGAGTCGTAATGAGCAGTTCTTC. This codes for CASSSISASGSRNEQFF.

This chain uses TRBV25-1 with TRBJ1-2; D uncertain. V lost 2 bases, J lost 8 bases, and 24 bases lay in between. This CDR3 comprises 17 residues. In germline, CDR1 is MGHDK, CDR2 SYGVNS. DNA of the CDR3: TGTGCCAGCAGTGAAGTCGGAGGGTCCACACCCGGGAGGGGCTACACCTTC. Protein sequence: CASSEVGGSTPGRGYTF.